This T cell receptor beta chain was found in a study of T cells in Graves' hyperthyroidism and ophthalmopathy. As for the study in general: Peripheral blood sampling occurred at initial diagnosis, before any treatment. The study, taken as a whole, reports: Most clonotypes expanded in the thyroid (above 0.001) were also present in blood.

Per the germline V gene, CDR1 is DFQATT and CDR2 is SNEGSKA (reference sequence). J was trimmed by 9 bases and V by 0 bases; bases with no gene match: 10. The CDR3 length is 15 residues. This clonotype was seen ten or more times. Its specificity is unknown. From RNA transcripts, TCR beta CDR3 regions were amplified. TCR CDR3 underwent first-round RT-PCR with the HTBI primer set. TCRdb analysed the multiplex PCR reads with MiXCR anew, one entry per CDR3 protein. The profile shows 550,000 to 800,000 distinct CDR3 sequences, 17% of them singletons. A patient was excluded if there was uncontrolled infection, other autoimmune disease, pregnancy or lactation. This sample holds PBMCs from roughly 10 ml fresh peripheral blood.

The specimen sequenced was blood. This TCR derives from a man aged 50 to 59 with Graves' hyperthyroidism. The chain couples TRBV20-1 to TRBJ2-1, with 8 bases that match TRBD2. CDR3 amino acids: CSAREAGVHPSEQFF. The CDR3 coding sequence is TGCAGTGCTAGAGAAGCGGGAGTTCATCCCAGTGAGCAGTTCTTC.